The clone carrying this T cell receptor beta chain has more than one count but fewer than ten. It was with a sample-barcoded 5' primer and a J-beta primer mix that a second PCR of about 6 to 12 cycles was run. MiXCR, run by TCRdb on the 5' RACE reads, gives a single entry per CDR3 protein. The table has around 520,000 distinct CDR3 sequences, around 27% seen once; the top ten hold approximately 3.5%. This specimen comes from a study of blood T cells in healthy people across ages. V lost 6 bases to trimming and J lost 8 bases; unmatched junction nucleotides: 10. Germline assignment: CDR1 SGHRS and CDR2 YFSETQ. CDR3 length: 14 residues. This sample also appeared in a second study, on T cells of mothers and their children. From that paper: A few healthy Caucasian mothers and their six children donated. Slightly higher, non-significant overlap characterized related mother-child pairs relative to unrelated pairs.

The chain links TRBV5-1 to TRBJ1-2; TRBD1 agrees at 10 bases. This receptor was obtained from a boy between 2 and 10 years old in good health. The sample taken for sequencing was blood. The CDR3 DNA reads TGCGCCAGCAAACCCGGGACAGGGGTTGAGGGCTACACCTTC. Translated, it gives CASKPGTGVEGYTF.